Listed here are 32 T cell receptor beta chains from one sample, sequenced in a study of identical twins. One entry per CDR3 protein results from TCRdb running MiXCR on the 5' RACE reads. The sample gives around 370,000 distinct CDR3 sequences, roughly 9% of which show up once; 8% to 9.5% is in the top ten. Input material: naive T cells sorted from blood. These receptors were collected from a woman aged 45-65 years in good health.

The J gene is TRBJ2-5, the V gene TRBV6-5, with D perhaps matching TRBD2 (5 bases). CDR1 MNHEY and CDR2 SVGAGI come from the germline V gene. CDR3 size: 14 residues. V gave up 4 bases and J gave up 5 bases, with 14 bases separating them. Written as DNA, the CDR3 is TGTGCCAGCAGTTTAATGAGGAGGACGGAGACCCAGTACTTC. Translated, it gives CASSLMRRTETQYF.

This clonotype was counted only a few times. CDR3 in amino acids: CASSTSGGTGSSEQFF. The CDR3 coding sequence is TGTGCCAGTAGTACATCCGGTGGGACAGGGTCGAGTGAGCAGTTCTTC. This rearrangement joins TRBV19 to TRBJ2-1; 9 bases match TRBD1. The V gene end was trimmed by 4 bases and the J gene end by 9 bases; junction bases not matched to a gene: 13. The CDR3 consists of 16 residues. The germline gives CDR1 LNHDA, CDR2 SQIVND (reference sequence).

The chain joins TRBV12-3 or TRBV12-4 to TRBJ2-7, with D perhaps assigned TRBD1 or TRBD2 (5 bases each). With 5 bases removed from V and 4 bases from J, the gap between germline ends came to 15 bases. The CDR3 spans 14 residues. CDR3 loop: CASSQTGTPYEQYF. The CDR3 region has the DNA TGTGCCAGCAGTCAGACCGGGACCCCTTACGAGCAGTACTTC.

The rearrangement links TRBV6-5 to TRBJ2-7, with TRBD2 matching 7 bases. The germline gives CDR1 MNHEY, CDR2 SVGAGI. The CDR3 is 14 residues long. The V gene end was trimmed by 2 bases and the J gene end by 7 bases; junction bases not matched to a gene: 8. CDR3 sequence: CASSYGGRAQEQYF. CDR3 DNA sequence: TGTGCCAGCAGTTACGGTGGGAGGGCCCAAGAGCAGTACTTC.

This clonotype was seen at least ten times. This chain links TRBV7-8 with TRBJ1-3, with D maybe TRBD1 (5 bases). The CDR3 has 14 amino acids. With 5 bases removed from V and 3 bases from J, the gap between germline ends came to 11 bases. CDR1 is SGHVS, CDR2 FQNEAQ, per germline. CDR3 sequence: CASSLVTGGNTIYF. Here the CDR3 DNA reads TGTGCCAGCAGCCTCGTTACAGGTGGAAACACCATATATTTT.

The chain combines TRBV11-2 with TRBJ2-1; D is ambiguous. This CDR3 region has 13 residues. Germline-derived CDR1 and CDR2 are SGHAT and FQNNGV. V lost 0 bases, J lost 5 bases, and 5 bases lay in between. The CDR3 loop is CASSLEANNEQFF. CDR3 coding DNA: TGTGCCAGCAGCTTAGAAGCTAACAATGAGCAGTTCTTC. Full variable domain (remainder filled in from reference TRBV11-2 and TRBJ2-1): EAGVAQSPRYKIIEKRQSVAFWCNPISGHATLYWYQQILGQGPKLLIQFQNNGVVDDSQLPKDRFSAERLKGVDSTLKIQPAKLEDSAVYLCASSLEANNEQFFGPGTRLTVL.

This clonotype was detected ten times or more. V is TRBV6-2 or TRBV6-3 and J is TRBJ2-7; no reliable D call. V was shortened by 5 bases and J by 4 bases, with 9 bases between the two germline ends. From germline, CDR1 is MNHEY and CDR2 SVGEGT. The CDR3 runs 12 residues. CDR3 loop: CASSTDRYEQYF. As DNA, the CDR3 is TGTGCCAGCAGTACAGACCGTTACGAGCAGTACTTC.

This clonotype was detected ten times or more. V usage is TRBV10-3 and J usage is TRBJ2-1; the match to TRBD2 covers 10 bases. The CDR3 totals 14 residues. Germline V gives CDR1 ENHRY, CDR2 SYGVKD. J lost 5 bases, V lost 7 bases, and 5 bases had no gene match. CDR3 DNA sequence: TGTGCCATCAAAGAAGCGGGAGGGGACAATGAGCAGTTCTTC. It is translated as CAIKEAGGDNEQFF.

The V call is TRBV11-3, the J call TRBJ1-1; possibly TRBD1 for D (6 bases). CDR3 length: 14 residues. Per germline, CDR1 SGHNT and CDR2 YENEEA. The ends were cut back, 6 bases at V and 6 bases at J, with 17 bases in the middle. CDR3 coding DNA: TGTGCCAGCAGGTGGGGAACAGGGAGTGCTGAAGCTTTCTTT. It specifies CASRWGTGSAEAFF.

This clonotype showed up many times. At one end the junction does not follow the germline gene, possibly because of a read error. This chain joins TRBV15 and TRBJ2-1; D is possibly TRBD2 (6 bases). The CDR3 has 15 residues. Germline CDR1 reads LNHNV; CDR2 reads YYDKDF (reference sequence). CDR3 region: CATSSATSDYSEQFF. The DNA of the CDR3 is TGTGCCACCAGCAGTGCGACTAGTGATTACAGTGAGCAGTTCTTC.

This clonotype appeared a few times. This chain links TRBV4-1 with TRBJ2-2; D is undetermined. V dropped 0 bases and J dropped 6 bases, with 11 bases sitting between them. The CDR3 contains 15 residues. Germline V gene lookup returns CDR1 MGHRA and CDR2 YSYEKL. CDR3 DNA sequence: TGCGCCAGCAGCCAAGATGTCAGGCTGGCCGGGGAGCTGTTTTTT. Protein sequence: CASSQDVRLAGELFF.

This clonotype was observed at least ten times. The chain links TRBV11-2 to TRBJ2-1, with 11 bases lining up with TRBD2. The CDR3 has 16 residues. J was trimmed by 4 bases and V by 5 bases; bases with no gene match: 7. CDR1 and CDR2 from the germline V gene are SGHAT and FQNNGV. This CDR3 reads CASSPLAGGKYNEQFF. CDR3 DNA: TGTGCCAGCAGCCCCCTAGCGGGAGGAAAATACAATGAGCAGTTCTTC. Supplemented by reference TRBV11-2 and TRBJ2-1, the full variable domain reads EAGVAQSPRYKIIEKRQSVAFWCNPISGHATLYWYQQILGQGPKLLIQFQNNGVVDDSQLPKDRFSAERLKGVDSTLKIQPAKLEDSAVYLCASSPLAGGKYNEQFFGPGTRLTVL.

The chain joins TRBV6-5 to TRBJ2-6; D remains unclear. Germline CDR1 reads MNHEY; CDR2 reads SVGAGI. The CDR3 has 15 amino acids. V shed 11 bases and J shed 0 bases, with 14 bases lying between them. The CDR3 DNA reads as TGTGCCGCCGGTGGCATTTACTCTGGGGCCAACGTCCTGACTTTC. Protein: CAAGGIYSGANVLTF.

CDR3 protein: CASSTLAGSSYEQYV. CDR3 in DNA: TGTGCCAGCAGTACCTTGGCGGGCAGCTCCTACGAGCAGTACGTC. The rearrangement links TRBV6-6 to TRBJ2-7; perhaps TRBD2 as D (5 bases). Germline CDR1 and CDR2: MNHNY and SVGAGI (reference sequence). The CDR3 has 15 residues. Trimming cost V 5 bases and J 0 bases, with 14 bases left between them.

This clonotype was picked up many times. The chain combines TRBV11-2 with TRBJ2-7; 7 bases line up with TRBD2. The germline V gene encodes CDR1 SGHAT and CDR2 FQNNGV. This CDR3 is built from 14 residues. V lost 3 bases and J lost 2; bases outside the gene matches: 4. For the CDR3, the DNA is TGTGCCAGCAGCTTCGGACTAGGGACCTACGAGCAGTACTTC. Amino acid sequence: CASSFGLGTYEQYF.

This clonotype was seen more than once but under ten times. This chain links TRBV13 with TRBJ2-5; TRBD2 might be the D (6 bases). This CDR3 comprises 16 residues. V was cut by 2 bases and J by 5 bases, with 18 bases left in between. Germline V gives CDR1 PRHDT, CDR2 FYEKMQ (reference sequence). CDR3 coding DNA: TGTGCCAGCAGCTTATTACGCCTAGAAGGAGGGGAGACCCAGTACTTC. The encoded protein is CASSLLRLEGGETQYF.

The chain is built from TRBV14 and TRBJ2-1; 7 bases are shared with TRBD2. This CDR3 comprises 14 residues. The germline V gene has CDR1 SGHDN and CDR2 FVKESK. V shed 4 bases, J shed 10 bases, and the junction held 10 bases outside the gene matches. The CDR3 protein is CASSPYAGAREQFF. DNA of the CDR3: TGTGCCAGCAGCCCCTATGCGGGAGCTAGGGAGCAGTTCTTC.

The rearrangement uses TRBV20-1 and TRBJ2-3, with D possibly called TRBD1 or TRBD2 (7 bases each). The CDR3 runs 19 residues. Trimming cost V 2 bases and J 2 bases, with 26 bases left between them. Per the germline V gene, CDR1 is DFQATT and CDR2 is SNEGSKA (reference sequence). DNA for the CDR3: TGCAGTGCTAGATCAGGGGGGGACAGACCGATTTTAAACACAGATACGCAGTATTTT. It encodes CSARSGGDRPILNTDTQYF.

This chain links TRBV2 with TRBJ2-3; D possibly corresponds to TRBD1 (8 bases). With 9 bases removed from V and 5 bases from J, the gap between germline ends came to 12 bases. The CDR3 loop spans 12 amino acids. Germline CDR1 reads SNHLY; CDR2 reads FYNNEI. The CDR3 protein is CARDREGDTQYF. The CDR3, as DNA: TGTGCCAGGGACAGGGAGGGAGATACGCAGTATTTT.

This clonotype was seen only a few times. The chain joins TRBV12-3 or TRBV12-4 to TRBJ2-6, with 8 positions matching TRBD1. There are 11 residues in the CDR3. Unmatched junction bases numbered 5, after V lost 6 bases and J lost 16 bases. The CDR3 protein is CASSRRTGLTF. CDR3 sequence (DNA): TGTGCCAGCAGCCGAAGGACAGGGCTGACTTTC.

This clonotype has ten or more counts. V and J are TRBV4-1 and TRBJ2-1; TRBD2 matches at 9 bases. Unmatched junction bases numbered 9, after V lost 0 bases and J lost 6 bases. Germline assignment: CDR1 MGHRA and CDR2 YSYEKL. The CDR3 runs 17 residues. CDR3 DNA sequence: TGCGCCAGCAGCCAAGAAAGGGCAGCGGGAGGCGGCAATGAGCAGTTCTTC. It specifies CASSQERAAGGGNEQFF.

This clonotype was seen more than once but under ten times. The J gene is TRBJ2-2, the V gene TRBV18; D is undetermined. The CDR3 extends over 15 amino acids. Germline CDR1 and CDR2: KGHSH and LQKENI. V lost 9 bases, J lost 1 base, and 15 bases lay in between. The CDR3 bases are TGTGCCAGTCGTGCGACACTACTGAACACCGGGGAGCTGTTTTTT. Translation gives CASRATLLNTGELFF.

This clonotype has ten or more counts. The chain's CDR3 is CASSLGPSGRSYEQYF. Here the CDR3 DNA reads TGTGCCAGCAGCTTGGGTCCTAGCGGGCGCTCCTACGAGCAGTACTTC. The J gene is TRBJ2-7, the V gene TRBV5-6, with 8 bases lining up with TRBD2. V dropped 0 bases and J dropped 0; count of bases not matched to a gene: 5. The CDR3 runs 16 residues. Germline lookup yields CDR1 SGHDT and CDR2 YYEEEE.

Only one count was recorded for this clonotype. V gene TRBV21-1 combines with J gene TRBJ1-5. TRBV21-1 is described as a pseudogene. The length of the CDR3 is 13 residues. CDR3 protein: CASSGGLNQPQHF. In DNA, the CDR3 is TGTGCCAGCAGTGGAGGGTTAAATCAGCCCCAGCATTTT.

This clonotype was counted at least ten times. The chain employs TRBV29-1 and TRBJ2-3; a weak D match, TRBD1 (5 bases). Germline V lookup: CDR1 SQVTM, CDR2 ANQGSEA. V was shortened by 6 bases and J by 2 bases, with 12 bases between the two germline ends. The length of the CDR3 is 13 residues. As DNA, the CDR3 is TGCAGCGTAAGGACAATCCTCACAGATACGCAGTATTTT. It translates to CSVRTILTDTQYF.

Concerning this clonotype: At one end the junction does not follow the germline gene, possibly because of a read error. The chain employs TRBV12-3 or TRBV12-4 and TRBJ1-2; a possible D gene is TRBD1 (6 bases). CDR3 size: 14 residues. In nucleotides, the CDR3 is TGTGCCAGCAGTTTGGGGGGGACAAGCTATGGCTACTCCTTC. Amino acids: CASSLGGTSYGYSF.

The gene calls are TRBV6-5 and TRBJ2-7, with TRBD2 matching over 9 bases. J gave up 2 bases and V 3 bases, and 5 bases lay outside the gene matches. CDR1 is MNHEY, CDR2 SVGAGI, per germline. This CDR3 contains 15 residues. CDR3 nucleotide sequence: TGTGCCAGCAGTTATGGTAGCGGGAGAACCTACGAGCAGTACTTC. Translating it yields CASSYGSGRTYEQYF.

V and J are TRBV10-2 and TRBJ2-1, with 7 nucleotides matching TRBD2. With V trimmed by 5 bases and J by 3 bases, 7 bases remained unmatched. The CDR3 has 15 amino acids. Germline lookup yields CDR1 WSHSY and CDR2 SAAADI. Here the CDR3 reads CASSTVGGIYNEQFF. The DNA for the CDR3 is TGCGCCAGCAGTACCGTGGGGGGGATCTACAATGAGCAGTTCTTC.

The gene calls are TRBV7-9 and TRBJ1-1; possibly TRBD1 for D (5 bases). V was pared by 7 bases and J by 2 bases, with 11 bases between. The CDR3 loop spans 13 amino acids. CDR1 SEHNR and CDR2 FQNEAQ come from the germline V gene (reference sequence). CDR3 region: CASITGGNTEAFF. The CDR3, as DNA: TGTGCCAGCATCACTGGGGGTAACACTGAAGCTTTCTTT.

This clonotype was recorded at least ten times. The chain's CDR3 is CSARVGQETQYF. The CDR3 DNA sequence: TGCAGTGCTAGAGTGGGCCAAGAGACCCAGTACTTC. The genes are TRBV20-1 and TRBJ2-5; D gene unclear. This CDR3 is 12 amino acids long. In germline, CDR1 is DFQATT, CDR2 SNEGSKA (reference sequence). V dropped 1 base and J dropped 1 base, with 4 bases sitting between them.

This clonotype was seen repeatedly, ten times or more. The genes are TRBV5-1 and TRBJ2-3, with TRBD2 identical over 9 bases. The J segment lost 2 bases and the V segment lost 3 bases, leaving 7 bases of the junction unmatched. The CDR3 is made up of 16 amino acids. Germline V gene lookup returns CDR1 SGHRS and CDR2 YFSETQ. The CDR3 is CASSSPGLALTDTQYF. CDR3 nucleotides: TGCGCCAGCAGCTCACCGGGACTAGCACTCACAGATACGCAGTATTTT.

The chain links TRBV11-2 to TRBJ2-1; 13 bases agree with TRBD2. V lost 5 bases, J lost 3 bases, and 4 bases stayed unmatched. The CDR3 extends over 16 amino acids. Germline V CDR1 and CDR2: SGHAT, FQNNGV. The CDR3 is CASSQRLAGGYNEQFF. DNA for the CDR3: TGTGCCAGCAGCCAGCGACTAGCGGGAGGCTACAATGAGCAGTTCTTC.